Listed here are 11 T cell receptor beta chains from one sample, sequenced in a study of T cell responses to AZD1222 COVID-19 vaccine. Sequencing was performed with immunoSEQ multiplex PCR; in TCRdb, only in-frame clones are kept and a portion is missing. The sample lists 100,000 or so clones; roughly 90% were seen once. The sequencing used peripheral blood, collected on day 0 of AZD1222 vaccination. All receptors derive from an adult in good health.

This clone is a singleton in its sample. V and J are TRBV6-5 and TRBJ2-7; a weak D match, TRBD2 (6 bases). CDR3 length: 14 residues. Germline CDR1 reads MNHEY; CDR2 reads SVGAGI. Trimming cost V 0 bases and J 1 base, with 7 bases left between them. This chain's CDR3 is CASSYSGGSYEQYF. The CDR3 DNA reads as TGTGCCAGCAGTTACTCGGGGGGTTCCTACGAGCAGTACTTC.

The V gene is TRBV7-9, the J gene TRBJ1-2; D is undetermined. V shed 5 bases and J shed 7 bases, with 20 bases lying between them. Looked up from germline, CDR1 is SEHNR and CDR2 is FQNEAQ (reference sequence). The CDR3 loop spans 15 amino acids. This CDR3 is CASSASGDNARGYTF. The CDR3 DNA sequence: TGTGCCAGCAGCGCTAGCGGGGATAACGCTCGTGGCTACACCTTC. Variable domain in full (rest from reference TRBV7-9 and TRBJ1-2): DTGVSQNPRHKITKRGQNVTFRCDPISEHNRLYWYRQTLGQGPEFLTYFQNEAQLEKSRLLSDRFSAERPKGSFSTLEIQRTEQGDSAMYLCASSASGDNARGYTFGSGTRLTVV.

The V call is TRBV28, the J call TRBJ1-4, with D perhaps TRBD1 (6 bases). Germline CDR1 and CDR2: MDHEN and SYDVKM. The ends were cut back, 10 bases at V and 1 base at J, with 22 bases in the middle. The CDR3 loop spans 17 amino acids. CDR3 DNA sequence: TGTGCCACCAAAAGGGGGTGGACAGACCTAACTAATGAAAAACTGTTTTTT. It translates to CATKRGWTDLTNEKLFF.

The chain uses TRBV6-5 and TRBJ2-1; TRBD1 agrees at 7 bases. With 7 bases clipped from V and 6 bases from J, the junction kept 9 bases outside the gene matches. This CDR3 contains 14 residues. Germline lookup yields CDR1 MNHEY and CDR2 SVGAGI. The CDR3 region has the DNA TGTGCCAGCACGCCGAACAGGGGCATCAATGAGCAGTTCTTC. Protein product: CASTPNRGINEQFF.

This clone was picked up one time. V usage is TRBV7-9 and J usage is TRBJ2-5; weak D call: TRBD1 (5 bases). The CDR3 covers 14 residues. CDR1 is SEHNR and CDR2 is FQNEAQ in the germline V gene (reference sequence). V shed 1 base and J shed 4 bases, with 10 bases lying between them. DNA for the CDR3: TGTGCCAGCAGCTTAGGCGGTGGGGCAGAGACCCAGTACTTC. Amino acid sequence: CASSLGGGAETQYF.

V gene TRBV15 combines with J gene TRBJ1-2, with unresolved D. From germline, CDR1 is LNHNV and CDR2 YYDKDF (reference sequence). The CDR3 extends over 12 amino acids. Trimming pared 1 base from V and 5 bases from J, leaving 5 bases between. CDR3 protein: CATSRAQYGYTF. As DNA, the CDR3 is TGTGCCACCAGCAGAGCCCAATATGGCTACACCTTC.

As DNA, the CDR3 is TGTGCCAGCAGTGCCCCCTGGCTAGCGGGGGGGGGAGAGACCCAGTACTTC. Amino acids: CASSAPWLAGGGETQYF. The chain recombines TRBV2 with TRBJ2-5; 12 bases are a match to TRBD2. The ends lost 4 bases at V and 4 bases at J; junction bases unmatched: 10. CDR3 size: 17 residues. Looked up from germline, CDR1 is SNHLY and CDR2 is FYNNEI.

This clone appeared once. The V call is TRBV25-1, the J call TRBJ1-2; 7 bases fit TRBD1. The V gene's germline CDR1 is MGHDK and CDR2 SYGVNS. The CDR3 extends over 15 amino acids. V was pared by 1 base and J by 7 bases, with 9 bases of the junction left unmatched. CDR3 protein: CASSEFSRQGGGYTF. The CDR3 region has the DNA TGTGCCAGCAGTGAATTCTCTCGGCAGGGGGGTGGCTACACCTTC.

This chain links TRBV24-1 with TRBJ2-4; no firm D call. The V gene's germline CDR1 is KGHDR and CDR2 SFDVKD. The germline V and J ends were trimmed by 9 bases and 4 bases, with 21 bases remaining between them. The CDR3 loop spans 16 amino acids. This CDR3 reads CATPRKALLLKNIQYF. The CDR3 DNA sequence: TGTGCCACCCCCAGAAAGGCCCTTCTTTTGAAAAACATTCAGTACTTC.

The chain joins TRBV20-1 to TRBJ2-3, with D unclear. V was clipped by 3 bases and J by 6 bases, with 19 bases between them. This CDR3 contains 15 residues. CDR1 DFQATT and CDR2 SNEGSKA come from the germline V gene (reference sequence). CDR3 region: CSASIRRPFSDTQYF. The CDR3 DNA follows: TGCAGTGCTAGTATACGGCGGCCCTTCTCGGATACGCAGTATTTT.

V and J are TRBV20-1 and TRBJ2-7, with D perhaps matching TRBD2 (5 bases). Germline V gene lookup returns CDR1 DFQATT and CDR2 SNEGSKA (reference sequence). The CDR3 consists of 11 residues. The V and J ends lost 5 bases and 4 bases respectively, with 9 bases between them. CDR3 in amino acids: CSAAEVYEQYF. Here the CDR3 DNA reads TGCAGTGCTGCGGAGGTTTACGAGCAGTACTTC.